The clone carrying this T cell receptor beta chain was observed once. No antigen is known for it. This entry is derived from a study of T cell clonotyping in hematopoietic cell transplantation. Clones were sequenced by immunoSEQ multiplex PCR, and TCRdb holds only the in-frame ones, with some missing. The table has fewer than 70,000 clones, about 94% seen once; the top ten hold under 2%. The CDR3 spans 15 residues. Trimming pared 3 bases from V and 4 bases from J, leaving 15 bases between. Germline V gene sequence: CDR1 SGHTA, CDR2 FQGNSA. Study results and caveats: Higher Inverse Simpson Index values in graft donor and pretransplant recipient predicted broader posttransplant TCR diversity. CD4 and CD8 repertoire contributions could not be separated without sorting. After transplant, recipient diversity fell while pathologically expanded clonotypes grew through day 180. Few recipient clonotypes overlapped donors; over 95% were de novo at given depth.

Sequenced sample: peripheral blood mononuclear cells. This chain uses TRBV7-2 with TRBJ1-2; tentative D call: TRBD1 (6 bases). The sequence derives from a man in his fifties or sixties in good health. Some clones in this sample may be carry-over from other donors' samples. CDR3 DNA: TGTGCCAGCAGCTTTAAGGGGGACACCACCTATGGCTACACCTTC. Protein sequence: CASSFKGDTTYGYTF.